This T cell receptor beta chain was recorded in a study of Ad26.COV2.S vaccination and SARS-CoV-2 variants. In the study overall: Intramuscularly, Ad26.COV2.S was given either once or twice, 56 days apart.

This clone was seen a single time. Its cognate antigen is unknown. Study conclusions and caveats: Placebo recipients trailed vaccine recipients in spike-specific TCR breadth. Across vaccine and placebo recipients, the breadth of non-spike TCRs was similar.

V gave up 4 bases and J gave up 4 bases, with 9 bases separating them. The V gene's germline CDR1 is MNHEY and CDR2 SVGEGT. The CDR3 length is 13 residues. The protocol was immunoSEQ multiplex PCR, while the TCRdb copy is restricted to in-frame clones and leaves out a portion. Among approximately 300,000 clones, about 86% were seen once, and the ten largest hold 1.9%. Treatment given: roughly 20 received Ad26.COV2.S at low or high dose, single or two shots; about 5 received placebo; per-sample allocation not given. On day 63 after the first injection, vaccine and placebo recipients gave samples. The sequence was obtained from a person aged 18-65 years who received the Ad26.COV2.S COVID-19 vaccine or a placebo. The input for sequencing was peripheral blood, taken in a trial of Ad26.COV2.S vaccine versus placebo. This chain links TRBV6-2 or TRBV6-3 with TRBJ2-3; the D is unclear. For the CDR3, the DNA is TGTGCCAGCAGTTCTAAATCCCCAGATACGCAGTATTTT. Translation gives CASSSKSPDTQYF.